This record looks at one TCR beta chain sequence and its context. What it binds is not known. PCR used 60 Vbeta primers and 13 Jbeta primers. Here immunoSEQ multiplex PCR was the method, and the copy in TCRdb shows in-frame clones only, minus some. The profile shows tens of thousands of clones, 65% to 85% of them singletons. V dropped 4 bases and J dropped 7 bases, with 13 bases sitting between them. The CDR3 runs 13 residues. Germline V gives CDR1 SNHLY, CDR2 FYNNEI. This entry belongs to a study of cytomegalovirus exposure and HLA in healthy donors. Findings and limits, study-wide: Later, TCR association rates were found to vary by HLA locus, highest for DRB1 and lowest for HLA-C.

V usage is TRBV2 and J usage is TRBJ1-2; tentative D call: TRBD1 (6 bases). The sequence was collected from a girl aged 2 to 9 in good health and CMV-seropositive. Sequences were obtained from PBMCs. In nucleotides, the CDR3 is TGTGCCAGCAGTGCACAGGGCTGGGGTGGCTACACCTTC. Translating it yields CASSAQGWGGYTF.